The TCR beta chain under discussion was sequenced for a study of early T cells in non-severe SARS-CoV-2 infection. CDR3 length equals 16 residues. Germline V gene lookup returns CDR1 SGHRS and CDR2 YFSETQ. V was shortened by 3 bases and J by 5 bases, with 20 bases between the two germline ends. MiXCR, applied by TCRdb to the 5' RACE reads, yields one record per CDR3 protein. In the table there are tens of thousands of distinct CDR3 sequences, roughly a tenth of which are singletons. Whole-study results and caveats: VDJdb-based annotation leaned toward anti-spike CD8 responses and missed private and CD4 specificities.

A word on this clonotype: As yet, its antigen is unknown.

The receptor's source is an adult who was a healthcare worker with PCR-confirmed SARS-CoV-2 infection or an uninfected control (not recorded which). Sequencing used whole blood. The chain recombines TRBV5-1 with TRBJ2-5; D is perhaps TRBD2 (6 bases). The CDR3: CASSSGGRELGETQYF. In nucleotides, the CDR3 is TGCGCCAGCAGCTCAGGCGGTCGGGAGCTCGGGGAGACCCAGTACTTC.